The T cell receptor (beta chain) described here comes from a study of beta chain features in type 1 diabetes. The study's findings and limits: A cDNA-based sequencing approach could over-represent cells with high TCR expression. Shortening of TCRB CDR3s, moderate but significant, appeared in all four CD4+ subsets of Type 1 diabetes patients. Naive, central memory and regulatory TCRB repertoires appeared more similar among patients than healthy donors.

As every portion of the isolated RNA was reverse transcribed, the sequencing read expressed TCRB transcripts. The average output of naive, central memory and regulatory T cell samples was roughly 3.6 million reads. Only in-frame clones appear in the TCRdb table, and some are missing; sequencing was by immunoSEQ multiplex PCR. The sample comprises 250,000 to 350,000 clones, roughly an eighth of which are singletons, and about 0.016% rests with the top ten. This clone was observed a few times. Its antigen remains unknown. The receptor comes from a man aged 30 to 39 with type 1 diabetes. The sample comprised naive CD4+ T cells from blood.

CDR3 loop: CASKLTGTSPETQYF. The CDR3 DNA sequence: TGCGCCAGCAAACTAACCGGGACTAGCCCTGAGACCCAGTACTTC. The chain recombines TRBV5-1 with TRBJ2-5; TRBD2 agrees at 9 bases. V lost 6 bases and J lost 5; bases outside the gene matches: 11. CDR1 is SGHRS and CDR2 is YFSETQ in the germline V gene. This CDR3 has 15 amino acids. Based on the CDR3 plus reference TRBV5-1 and TRBJ2-5, the full variable domain is KAGVTQTPRYLIKTRGQQVTLSCSPISGHRSVSWYQQTPGQGLQFLFEYFSETQRNKGNFPGRFSGRQFSNSRSEMNVSTLELGDSALYLCASKLTGTSPETQYFGPGTRLLVL.